This T cell receptor (beta chain) appears in the sequencing data of a study of blood T cell repertoires in COVID-19. Study context: Samples representing acute and convalescent COVID-19 were sourced from the United States, Italy and Spain.

CDR3 length equals 15 residues. Germline CDR1 reads SNHLY; CDR2 reads FYNNEI. Trimming removed 2 bases from V and 5 bases from J, with 13 bases in between. Original processing notes: Reference gene primer amplification yielded estimated nucleated cell counts. Clones were read by immunoSEQ multiplex PCR, and TCRdb kept only the in-frame ones, dropping some. That table is the source of V, J and clone size, and D and trimming were worked out from the DNA. This sample has roughly 460,000 clones, with 85% to 90% found just once. The receptor's source is a man younger than 30 with COVID-19, enrolled during active disease. The chain couples TRBV2 to TRBJ1-5, with no clear D. Specimen: peripheral blood. The chain's CDR3 is CASSERASLYQPQHF. The CDR3 DNA is TGTGCCAGCAGTGAAAGAGCGAGTCTATATCAGCCCCAGCATTTT.